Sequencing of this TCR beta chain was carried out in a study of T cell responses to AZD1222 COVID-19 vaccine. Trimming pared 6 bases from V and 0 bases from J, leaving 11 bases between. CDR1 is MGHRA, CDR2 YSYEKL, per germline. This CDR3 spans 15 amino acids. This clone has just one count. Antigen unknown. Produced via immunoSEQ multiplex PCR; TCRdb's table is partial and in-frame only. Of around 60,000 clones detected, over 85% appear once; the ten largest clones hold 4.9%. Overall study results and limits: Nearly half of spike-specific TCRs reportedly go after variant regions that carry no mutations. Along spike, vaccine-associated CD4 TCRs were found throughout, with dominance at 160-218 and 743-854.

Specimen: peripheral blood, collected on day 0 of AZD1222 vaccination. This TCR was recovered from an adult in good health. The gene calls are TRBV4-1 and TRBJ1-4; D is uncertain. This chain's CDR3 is CASSFSSATNEKLFF. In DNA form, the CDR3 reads TGCGCCAGCAGTTTCAGCAGTGCAACTAATGAAAAACTGTTTTTT.